The following is a TCR beta chain sequence with its context. Enrolled during active infection, Seattle patients were then followed longitudinally. In the original processing: For nucleated cells, counts were estimated from reference gene primer amplification. This table comes from immunoSEQ multiplex PCR, and its TCRdb copy is limited to in-frame clones, with some not included. Clonal size and the V and J genes are those of that table, whereas D and trimming came from the DNA. The sample contains about 350,000 clones, around 90% of which appear only once. This specimen comes from a study of blood T cell repertoires in COVID-19. Study-wide context: The study drew acute and convalescent COVID-19 samples from the United States, Italy and Spain. PBMCs, B-cell-depleted T cells, or T cells provided the cDNA or gDNA that made up the material.

CDR1 is LNHDA and CDR2 is SQIVND in the germline V gene (reference sequence). With 4 bases clipped from V and 5 bases from J, the junction kept 1 base outside the gene matches. This CDR3 contains 14 residues. The V call is TRBV19, the J call TRBJ1-4; 10 bases are a match to TRBD1. The source material was peripheral blood. This clonotype originated in a woman aged 55-69 years with COVID-19, enrolled during active disease. The CDR3 DNA follows: TGTGCCAGTAGTAGGACAGGGGGAAATGAAAAACTGTTTTTT. Its translation: CASSRTGGNEKLFF.